This T cell receptor (beta chain) was identified in a study of cytomegalovirus exposure and HLA in healthy donors (dated by TCRdb to 2017 to 2019). As for the study more broadly: An earlier analysis of some 620 of the donors reported 276 Gb of sequence data and 117 million unique TCR beta sequences obtained from approximately 180 million T cells. Approximately 300 gigabases of sequencing data and around 85 million unique TCR sequences made up an early release that covered 500 to 700 HLA-typed donors. Of the roughly 400 genotyped donors, roughly 85% fell in the genetic ancestry cluster associated with self-reported Caucasian donors. The aim of the study was to test whether cataloging public T cell receptors could identify signatures of past pathogen exposure. The T cell repertoires of 550 to 850 subjects were profiled by immunosequencing and related to cytomegalovirus serostatus. A separate validation cohort of over 95 different subjects was used in addition to the roughly 700-subject first cohort. To predict cytomegalovirus infection status, the study brought together high-throughput TCR immunosequencing, statistical association of individual TCRs with disease status, and machine learning. A later analysis re-analyzed previously published TCR beta repertoires from roughly 690 donors and added high-resolution HLA genotyping to study TCR occurrence patterns. Rather than drawing on any new phenotypic data, the later analysis identified candidate immune exposures from TCR beta sequences and the way those sequences occurred across donors. An earlier analysis of 587 of the donors used high-throughput TCR beta sequencing to judge whether each TCR beta V gene segment behaved as functional or pseudogenic. Donor age, sex, ethnicity and CMV serostatus were collected together with the repertoire data. Genome-wide SNP genotypes for about 60% of the 666 donors were used in a later genetic analysis, which treated that subset as a discovery cohort. All discovery cohort repertoires had been generated using a single sequencing platform. HLA typing covered class I and class II loci at four-digit resolution. The number of donors typed differed by locus, with 629-630 for A, B, C, DRB1 and DQB1, roughly 520 for DQA1, approximately 570 for DPA1, and some 470 for DPB1. A handful of DR-DQ haplotypes were treated as single units for association and clustering because of strong linkage in the cohort. Among about 400 genotyped donors of the cohort, an average of roughly 230,000 unique TCR beta nucleotide sequences was sequenced per donor, of which 15% to 20% were non-productive. The research as a whole found: In the study, about 150 TCR beta chains were listed as associated with cytomegalovirus. In a later analysis, 16,951 TCR beta sequences were associated with specific HLA alleles at a false discovery rate of 0.05. Some IMGT-functional V segments, including TRBV6-2 and TRBV6-3, could not be told apart with the 87-base-pair reads, so those segments were excluded. According to the authors, the approach could potentially be generalized to other disease states and immunological phenotypes. While some public TCRs were present in many individuals, most TCR sequences turned up only very rarely across donors. Because some donors lacked HLA typing at each locus, the association tests relied only on the typed subset. An association between a missense DCLRE1C variant and V-gene and J-gene trimming of TCR beta chains was found in a later genetic analysis and replicated in an independent cohort. Correlated functional status among segregating V segments might reflect linkage disequilibrium, but an unknown experimental factor could not be ruled out. A later genetic analysis reported fewer N-insertions in productive TCRs among donors in an Asian-associated ancestry cluster than the roughly 700-donor mean. The cohort was sequenced for TCR beta chains only, and without alpha or paired-chain data the features that could be detected were limited. Several of the top co-occurrence clusters appeared to be linked to parvovirus B19, influenza, CMV and Epstein-Barr virus, according to a later analysis. A few of the identified cytomegalovirus-associated TCR beta chains were confirmed in vitro to be specific for cytomegalovirus antigens. In an earlier analysis of some 500 of the donors, most TCR beta V segments appeared in productive rearrangements about 87% or about 30% of the time, broadly matching IMGT annotations. Strong co-occurrence of HLA alleles, especially DR and DQ, made assigning TCR associations to individual alleles difficult. The classifier was reported to diagnose cytomegalovirus status with high specificity and sensitivity in both the original cohort and the validation cohort. The presence/absence analyses assumed that sequencing depth was roughly uniform across donors, and that assumption may not be true. A cluster of highly shared sequence variants was judged likely to be a technical artifact of the sequencing pipeline. A further reported finding was that TCR beta sequences accurately predicted the HLA-A and HLA-B alleles for most subjects in the first cohort. CMV serostatus was the only immune exposure information available for the cohort. In a later analysis, HLA-associated TCR beta chains were found to be more clonally expanded and to have lower generation probabilities than equally common non-associated chains. Because counts were too low, more than 15 rarely observed V segments, including chromosome 9 orphons, were excluded from the earlier analysis of 587 of the donors. In a later analysis, TCR association rates were found to vary across HLA loci, with the most associated TCRs seen for DRB1 alleles and the fewest for HLA-C alleles. Most CMV-associated TCR beta chains appeared to be HLA-restricted in a later analysis, and the HLA associations seemed to be driven largely by CMV exposure.

From the cysteine up to the phenylalanine, the CDR3 has a length of 16 residues. Only the CDR3 portion is preserved as DNA: 48 bases, with reading frame beginning at the first base. As encoded in the germline V gene, CDR1 is SGHRS while CDR2 is YFSETQ. Trimming removed 2 bases from V and 0 bases from J, leaving 11 bases between the germline ends. Libraries were prepared through the immunoSEQ multiplex PCR assay. A mixture of 60 forward primers for TCR Vbeta segments and 13 reverse primers for TCR Jbeta segments was used in the multiplex PCR. The CDR3 region of rearranged TCR beta genes was amplified from genomic DNA by a multiplex PCR assay. The Illumina HiSeq System was used to sequence the amplified TCR beta libraries as 87-base-pair reads. From the authors' description of their analysis: A later analysis tallied tens of millions of unique TCR beta chains across the 700 or so repertoires, and around 9.9 million of those chains were shared by two or more donors. A nearest-neighbor algorithm error-corrected the raw reads and collapsed the reads into unique sequences, merging closely related sequences to remove PCR and sequencing errors. V, D and J gene segments were assigned by aligning CDR3 sequences to IMGT reference sequences. For a sequence to be retained, at least a six-nucleotide match to both a V gene segment and a J gene segment was required. A rearrangement was called productive if the CDR3 had no stop codons and remained in frame with V and J, and every other rearrangement was called non-productive. Following IMGT convention, CDR3 was defined as the stretch from the second conserved V-encoded cysteine to the conserved J-encoded phenylalanine. In an earlier analysis of around 570 of the donors, sequences lacking an unambiguous match to a single V gene segment were excluded. An earlier analysis of several hundred of the donors called V segments functional above 56.7% productive rearrangements and segregating when the between-donor standard deviation exceeded 5%. To diagnose cytomegalovirus status from the catalog of TCR beta chain sequences, a statistical classification framework was built. V and J gene assignment, in a later analysis, came from comparing TCR nucleotide sequences with IMGT/GENE-DB human TR gene sequences. Using the TCRdist pipeline, a later analysis assigned CDR3 sequences along with most-parsimonious VDJ recombination scenarios. In a later analysis, each TCR beta chain was defined by its CDR3 amino acid sequence together with its V-gene family, and reads lacking a unique V-gene family were excluded. To address suspected cross-contamination and a sequencing artifact, a later analysis removed a few hundred highly shared, low-generation-probability nucleotide sequences. In a later analysis, a clonal expansion index for each public chain was calculated from normalized within-repertoire ranks of inferred template counts. In a later analysis, generation probabilities were computed with a VDJ recombination model fitted to out-of-frame rearrangements, and the resulting probabilities were checked against IGoR. In a later analysis, TCR-TCR, TCR-HLA and TCR-CMV co-occurrence was scored with hypergeometric tests, and a repertoire-size bias correction was applied to TCR pairs. False discovery rates were estimated in a later analysis by permuting HLA or CMV assignments 20 times. In a later analysis, co-occurring TCRs were grouped with DBSCAN, and TCRdist sequence similarity was added when clustering was performed within HLA-allele-positive subsets. Co-occurrence clustering excluded repertoires with fewer than 30,000 or more than 120,000 public chains, plus five with anomalous nucleotide sharing. The immuneACCESS repertoire file appears here via TCRdb, limited to in-frame rearrangements. These files lack a portion of the clones; in checked studies, under half of the deficit traces to unresolved V genes, and the cause of the others is not known. V and J calls and clone size are copied from that table; D and trimming were computed from the DNA. For this sample the table gives a few hundred thousand clones, of which about 80% were detected only once. The top ten constitute around 8.3% of the sample.

The cohort was made up of 500 to 850 healthy bone marrow donors. Cohort members were all nominally healthy when sampled, although unrecorded immune exposures were likely present. The donor was CMV seropositive and was included in the group of almost 300 seropositive cohort members. Each donor provided a peripheral blood sample, and peripheral blood mononuclear cells were used for TCR beta sequencing. The Qiagen DNeasy Blood Extraction Kit was used to extract genomic DNA from the blood cell samples. Comment on this clone: The antigen this receptor binds is unknown. No base qualities exist here, and no much larger clone lies one base off it.

The TCR was taken from an older woman in good health and CMV-seropositive. Sequences were obtained from PBMCs. This chain joins TRBV5-1 to TRBJ2-2; perhaps TRBD2 is the D gene, with 5 bases matching. The bases are TGCGCCAGCAGCTTAGTGCCTAGCCCGAACACCGGGGAGCTGTTTTTT. Translated, it gives CASSLVPSPNTGELFF.